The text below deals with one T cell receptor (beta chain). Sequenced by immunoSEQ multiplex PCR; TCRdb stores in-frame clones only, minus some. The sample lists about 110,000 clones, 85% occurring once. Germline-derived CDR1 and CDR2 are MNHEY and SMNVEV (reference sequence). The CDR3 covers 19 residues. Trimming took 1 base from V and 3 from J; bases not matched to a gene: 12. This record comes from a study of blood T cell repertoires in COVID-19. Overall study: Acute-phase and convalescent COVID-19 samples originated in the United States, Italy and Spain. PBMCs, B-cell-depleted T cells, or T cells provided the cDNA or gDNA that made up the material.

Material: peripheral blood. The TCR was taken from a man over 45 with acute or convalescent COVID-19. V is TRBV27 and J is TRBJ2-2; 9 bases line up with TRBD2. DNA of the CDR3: TGTGCCAGCAGTTTATGGGGCGGGAGGGCCTCGTGGTACACCGGGGAGCTGTTTTTT. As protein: CASSLWGGRASWYTGELFF.